The source of this TCR beta chain is a study of T cells after yellow fever vaccination (dated 2019 in TCRdb). With respect to the entire study: Libraries from fractions with low cell numbers were prepared with the SMART-Seq v4 Ultra Low Input RNA kit. Two healthy male donors, one aged 18 to 30 and one aged 30 to 40 years, made up the cohort. Bulk TCR alpha and beta repertoires were sequenced longitudinally to track T-cell clones before and after primary and booster YFV17D yellow fever vaccination. Blood was drawn at multiple timepoints before and after primary and secondary immunization, with bulk PBMC replicates and cell subsets isolated. Here is what the overall study found, with its caveats: A small share of clonotypes was detected in both CD4 and CD8 compartments, with the overlap likely arising from convergent recombination. Most clones expanded after primary vaccination (roughly 96% of CD4 and 88% of CD8) were re-detected after the booster, suggesting that broad memory maintenance occurred. Compared with the primary T-cell response, the secondary T-cell response was faster but weaker, reaching its peak on day 5 rather than on day 15. Because abundant contaminating clonotypes from the bulk population could be contained in FACS-sorted repertoires, computational filtering was required. Because the study included only a couple of donors, the extent to which the findings can be generalized is limited.

This clonotype was recorded many times. What this receptor recognizes is not known. No quality values exist for individual bases; no much larger clone is one base distant. The sequencer listed for this sample is Illumina NovaSeq 6000. TCR cDNA was made using 5'RACE template switching, a step that added a universal primer site and unique molecular identifiers. Priming of cDNA synthesis was performed from both the TCR alpha and TCR beta constant segments. Libraries were amplified in two PCR steps, with sample barcodes and sequencing adapters added in the second step. Sequencing of libraries was done on Illumina HiSeq 2500 (2x100 bp) or NovaSeq (2x150 bp). The authors' pipeline ran thus. Demultiplexing of reads and collapsing into UMI consensus sequences were performed with MIGEC, and V(D)J alignment was carried out with MiXCR. Vaccine-responding clonotypes were defined with edgeR using replicate PBMC samples, requiring FDR below 0.01 and a log2 fold change above 5 up to day 15. Bulk clonotypes were assigned CD4 or CD8 identity according to which sequenced CD4 or CD8 repertoire held them at higher abundance. TCRdb handled the public reads itself, with Q25 trimming in fastp and clone calling in MiXCR, and kept productive beta chains. Rows with one shared CDR3 protein collapse into an entry with the most common genes and DNA. The authors' filters were not applied to this entry. The sample table contains about 300,000 distinct CDR3 sequences; only one count was recorded for approximately 10% of them. Around 3.5% of the sample is in the top ten clones.

Looking up the germline V gene yields CDR1 SGHRS and CDR2 YFSETQ. For this chain, trimming is 3 bases at the V end and 9 bases at the J end, and the number of junction bases without a gene match is 12. The CDR3 starts with the cysteine, ends with the phenylalanine, and has 15 residues. The entry retains the CDR3 DNA only, 45 bases that are in frame from base 1. Sample treatment or condition, as interpreted from the label and publication: live attenuated yellow fever vaccine strain. A standard Ficoll-Paque protocol was used to isolate PBMCs from peripheral blood. CD4 and CD8 T-cell fractions were isolated with Dynabeads CD4 and CD8 positive selection kits. TriZol was used to extract RNA from bulk PBMCs, CD4 and CD8 fractions, and dextramer-positive and dextramer-negative fractions.

The sequence derives from a man younger than 30 who received the YFV17D yellow fever vaccine. Sequencing was performed on CD4+ T cells sorted from PBMCs, taken 5 days after the yellow fever booster vaccination. The chain is made from TRBV5-1 and TRBJ2-1, with 7 bases aligning to TRBD2. The bases are TGCGCCAGCAGCTCGATAGGACCGCCGGGGGGTGAGCAGTTCTTC. Its product reads: CASSSIGPPGGEQFF.